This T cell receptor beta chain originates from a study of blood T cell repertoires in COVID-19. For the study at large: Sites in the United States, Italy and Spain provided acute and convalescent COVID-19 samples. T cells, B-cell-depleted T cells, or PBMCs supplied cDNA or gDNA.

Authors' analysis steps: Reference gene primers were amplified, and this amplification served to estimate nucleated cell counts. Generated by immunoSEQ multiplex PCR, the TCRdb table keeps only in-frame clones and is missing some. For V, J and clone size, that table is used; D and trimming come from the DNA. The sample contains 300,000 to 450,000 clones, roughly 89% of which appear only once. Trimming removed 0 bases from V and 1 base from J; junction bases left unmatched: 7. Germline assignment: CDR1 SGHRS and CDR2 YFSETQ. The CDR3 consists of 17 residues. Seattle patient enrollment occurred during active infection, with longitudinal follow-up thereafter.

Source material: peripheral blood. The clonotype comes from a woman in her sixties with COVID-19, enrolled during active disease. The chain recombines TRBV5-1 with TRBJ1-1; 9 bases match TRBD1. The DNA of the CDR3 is TGCGCCAGCAGCTTGGCCCCACAGGGGGCCGCGAACACTGAAGCTTTCTTT. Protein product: CASSLAPQGAANTEAFF.